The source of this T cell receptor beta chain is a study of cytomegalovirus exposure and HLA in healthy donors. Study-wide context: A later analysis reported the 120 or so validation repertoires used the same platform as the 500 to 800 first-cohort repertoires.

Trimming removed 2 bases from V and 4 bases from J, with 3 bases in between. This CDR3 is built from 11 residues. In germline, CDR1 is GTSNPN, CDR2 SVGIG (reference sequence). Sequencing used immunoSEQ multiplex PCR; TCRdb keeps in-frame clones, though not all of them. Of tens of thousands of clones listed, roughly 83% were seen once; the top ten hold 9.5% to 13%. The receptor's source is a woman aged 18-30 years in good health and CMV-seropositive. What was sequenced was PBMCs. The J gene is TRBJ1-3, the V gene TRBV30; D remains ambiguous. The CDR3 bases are TGTGCCTGGAGTCTGGGAAACACCATATATTTT. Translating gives CAWSLGNTIYF.